Following are 14 T cell receptor beta chains from one sample sequenced in a study of cytomegalovirus exposure and HLA in healthy donors. The primer mix had 60 Vbeta and 13 Jbeta primers. The method was immunoSEQ multiplex PCR; TCRdb's version includes in-frame clones alone and lacks a portion of them. The profile shows about 160,000 clones, about 75% of them singletons. The sample comprised PBMCs. Every receptor here comes from a female donor in good health and CMV-seronegative.

The gene calls are TRBV2 and TRBJ2-1; D is possibly TRBD2 (5 bases). V dropped 7 bases and J dropped 3 bases, with 10 bases sitting between them. This CDR3 is built from 13 residues. Germline V lookup: CDR1 SNHLY, CDR2 FYNNEI. The CDR3 sequence: CASIPTSYNEQFF. The CDR3 DNA reads as TGTGCCAGCATCCCTACTAGCTACAATGAGCAGTTCTTC.

This chain links TRBV6-1 with TRBJ1-3; D is unresolved. V dropped 3 bases and J dropped 4 bases, with 10 bases sitting between them. This CDR3 comprises 14 residues. Looked up from germline, CDR1 is MNHNS and CDR2 is SASEGT. CDR3 region: CASSDRSAGNTIYF. Written as DNA, the CDR3 is TGTGCCAGCAGTGACCGATCCGCGGGAAACACCATATATTTT.

The chain couples TRBV5-1 to TRBJ1-1, with 7 nucleotides matching TRBD1. The V gene's germline CDR1 is SGHRS and CDR2 YFSETQ. This CDR3 comprises 14 residues. J was trimmed by 0 bases and V by 4 bases; bases with no gene match: 3. CDR3 sequence reads: CASSGGQLNTEAFF. The CDR3 coding sequence is TGCGCCAGCAGCGGGGGACAGCTGAACACTGAAGCTTTCTTT.

This clone was found once. The chain couples TRBV12-5 to TRBJ2-7; a weak D match, TRBD2 (6 bases). Trimming shortened V by 1 base and J by 7 bases, and 11 bases separated the two germline ends. The CDR3 runs 13 residues. The V gene's germline CDR1 is LGHNT and CDR2 FRNRAP. In nucleotides, the CDR3 is TGTGCTAGTGGTTTGGACAGCGCGGGGGAGCAGTACTTC. Translating gives CASGLDSAGEQYF.

The chain couples TRBV5-1 to TRBJ2-5, with D maybe TRBD1 (6 bases). The CDR3 runs to 15 residues. Germline V gene data show CDR1 as SGHRS and CDR2 as YFSETQ. V gave up 4 bases and J gave up 2 bases, with 15 bases separating them. CDR3 bases: TGCGCCAGCAGCGAGGGACACTACCTTCAAGAGACCCAGTACTTC. Protein product: CASSEGHYLQETQYF.

In its sample, this clone was seen a few times. The chain is built from TRBV6-1 and TRBJ2-7, with a tentative D call TRBD2 (7 bases). Looked up from germline, CDR1 is MNHNS and CDR2 is SASEGT. The CDR3 loop spans 15 amino acids. Trimming left V 4 bases short and J 6 bases short, with 19 bases between. As DNA, the CDR3 is TGTGCCAGCAGTGGCCGTTCGGGGGGCGGCGGCGAGCAGTACTTC. It is translated as CASSGRSGGGGEQYF.

This chain joins TRBV30 and TRBJ2-2, with D perhaps matching TRBD2 (6 bases). Trimming shortened V by 2 bases and J by 8 bases, and 21 bases separated the two germline ends. This CDR3 spans 16 amino acids. Germline V lookup: CDR1 GTSNPN, CDR2 SVGIG (reference sequence). For the CDR3, the DNA is TGTGCCTGGAGTCCTGGACTAAGGGGCTTGACTGGGGAGCTGTTTTTT. This codes for CAWSPGLRGLTGELFF.

This clone was detected only a few times. The genes are TRBV7-2 and TRBJ2-2; possible D gene TRBD2, 5 bases. The V gene's germline CDR1 is SGHTA and CDR2 FQGNSA. The V end lost 1 base, the J end lost 8 bases, and 11 bases lay between the germline ends. The CDR3 runs to 14 residues. In DNA form, the CDR3 reads TGTGCCAGCAGCTTAGGGCGGGCACGGGGGGAGCTGTTTTTT. Its protein product is CASSLGRARGELFF.

This chain links TRBV10-1 with TRBJ1-1; D not resolved. This CDR3 has 14 amino acids. With 2 bases removed from V and 5 bases from J, the gap between germline ends came to 12 bases. Germline loops: CDR1 WNHNN, CDR2 SYGVQD (reference sequence). The CDR3 bases are TGCGCCAGCAGTGAGAATCTGGTCGGGACTGAAGCTTTCTTT. It encodes CASSENLVGTEAFF.

This chain uses TRBV5-1 with TRBJ2-2, with 7 bases aligning to TRBD2. Germline CDR1 SGHRS, CDR2 YFSETQ. CDR3 length equals 17 residues. The V segment lost 4 bases and the J segment 0 bases; nucleotides outside the gene matches: 9. The CDR3 protein is CASSPSTSAANTGELFF. The DNA for the CDR3 is TGCGCCAGCAGCCCATCCACTAGCGCAGCGAACACCGGGGAGCTGTTTTTT.

The chain uses TRBV27 and TRBJ1-5; 7 bases agree with TRBD1. CDR1 and CDR2 (germline): MNHEY, SMNVEV (reference sequence). With 2 bases clipped from V and 3 bases from J, the junction kept 4 bases outside the gene matches. This CDR3 has 15 residues. The CDR3 region has the DNA TGTGCCAGCAGTTTAGAGGGACAGAACAATCAGCCCCAGCATTTT. It yields the protein CASSLEGQNNQPQHF.

This chain uses TRBV9 with TRBJ2-7, with D possibly matching TRBD2 (6 bases). Germline loops: CDR1 SGDLS, CDR2 YYNGEE. Trimming shortened V by 1 base and J by 7 bases, and 21 bases separated the two germline ends. The CDR3 has 16 amino acids. The CDR3 nucleotides read TGTGCCAGCAGCGTATTAGGTGCACGCGGGATGGAGGAGCAGTACTTC. This codes for CASSVLGARGMEEQYF.

V and J are TRBV27 and TRBJ2-5, with 7 positions matching TRBD1. In germline, CDR1 is MNHEY, CDR2 SMNVEV (reference sequence). V shed 3 bases, J shed 4 bases, and the junction held 5 bases outside the gene matches. This CDR3 comprises 14 residues. The CDR3 DNA reads TGTGCCAGCAGTTTCCGCAGGGGGACAGAGACCCAGTACTTC. Translation: CASSFRRGTETQYF.

The rearrangement links TRBV7-8 to TRBJ1-5, with TRBD1 as a possible D gene (5 bases). The CDR3 runs to 18 residues. Germline loops: CDR1 SGHVS, CDR2 FQNEAQ. Trimming removed 2 bases at V and 2 bases at J, with 19 bases between. DNA of the CDR3: TGTGCCAGCAGCTTATCTCGGGGGAATTTGGATGGCAATCAGCCCCAGCATTTT. Its translation: CASSLSRGNLDGNQPQHF.